This passage covers 22 T cell receptor beta chains from one sample sequenced in a study of regulatory T cells in long-lasting Graves disease (dated by TCRdb to the early 2020s). Library preparation was by multiplex PCR. Sequencing instrument: Illumina HiSeq 4000. To build TCR beta libraries, CDR3 regions were amplified by Arm-PCR using iRepertoire HTBI primers. TCRdb handled the public reads itself, with Q25 trimming in fastp and clone calling in MiXCR, and kept productive beta chains. One record per CDR3 amino acid sequence lists the most common genes and DNA. For this sample the table gives roughly 420,000 distinct CDR3 sequences, of which 13% to 15% were detected only once. Approximately 15% of the sample goes to the ten largest clones. The time point label, read with the paper, signifies: newly diagnosed GD, antithyroid drugs for less than 3 months. RNA was extracted from PBMCs in TRIzol for both TCR sequencing and RNA sequencing.

This sample was also put to use in a study of T cells in Graves' hyperthyroidism and ophthalmopathy.

The specimen was peripheral blood mononuclear cells (PBMCs), collected at new diagnosis, from a patient treated with antithyroid drugs. Receptors originate from a woman aged 45-65 years with Graves disease. Donor details come from another sample of the same person, matched by shared clones.

V and J are TRBV2 and TRBJ1-5; unclear D gene. Germline V gives CDR1 SNHLY, CDR2 FYNNEI. The germline V and J ends were trimmed by 7 bases and 4 bases, with 11 bases remaining between them. The CDR3 consists of 13 residues. CDR3 sequence: CASTRSGNQPQHF. CDR3 in DNA: TGTGCCAGCACCCGCTCGGGGAATCAGCCCCAGCATTTT.

The J gene is TRBJ1-2, the V gene TRBV5-8, with a possible D match to TRBD1 (6 bases). V lost 0 bases to trimming and J lost 5 bases, with 17 bases between them. The CDR3 length is 16 residues. Germline-derived CDR1 and CDR2 are SGHTS and YDEGEE. CDR3 sequence: CASSLAPVPGAYGYTF. In DNA, the CDR3 is TGTGCCAGCAGCTTGGCACCGGTTCCGGGGGCATATGGCTACACCTTC.

The J gene is TRBJ2-1, the V gene TRBV13, with 10 bases identical to TRBD2. The CDR3 runs to 16 residues. The V gene's germline CDR1 is PRHDT and CDR2 FYEKMQ (reference sequence). With 5 bases clipped from V and 4 bases from J, the junction kept 8 bases outside the gene matches. The DNA for the CDR3 is TGTGCCAGCAGCCCCCAAGGACTAGCGGTATACAATGAGCAGTTCTTC. Translation gives CASSPQGLAVYNEQFF.

The table lists this clonotype with many counts. In DNA form, the CDR3 reads TGTGCCAGCAGCCACCGCCGGGGGGGCTCACCCCTCCACTTT. Encoded protein: CASSHRRGGSPLHF. The J gene is TRBJ1-6, the V gene TRBV28; D might be TRBD1 (6 bases). Germline lookup yields CDR1 MDHEN and CDR2 SYDVKM. Deletions cut 6 bases from V and 10 bases from J, with 16 bases between. This CDR3 has 14 amino acids.

This clonotype was seen many times. The V call is TRBV6-5, the J call TRBJ2-7, with D tentatively TRBD1 or TRBD2 (5 bases each). The ends were cut back, 4 bases at V and 2 bases at J, with 9 bases in the middle. The germline gives CDR1 MNHEY, CDR2 SVGAGI. The CDR3 is made up of 13 amino acids. The CDR3 DNA follows: TGTGCCAGCAGTTGGGACGGAACCTACGAGCAGTACTTC. Translation gives CASSWDGTYEQYF.

The sample holds many counts of this clonotype. The J gene is TRBJ2-7, the V gene TRBV27; 8 bases are shared with TRBD2. The CDR3 covers 13 residues. The junction had 3 bases not matched to a gene; V was cut back by 3 bases and J by 5 bases. CDR1 is MNHEY and CDR2 is SMNVEV in the germline V gene (reference sequence). This chain's CDR3 is CASSFGTRDEQYF. In nucleotides, the CDR3 is TGTGCCAGCAGTTTCGGGACTAGGGACGAGCAGTACTTC.

CDR3 sequence reads: CASRETGTGQPQHF. DNA of the CDR3: TGTGCCAGCAGGGAGACAGGGACCGGTCAGCCCCAGCATTTT. V and J are TRBV28 and TRBJ1-5; 7 nucleotides line up with TRBD1. J was trimmed by 6 bases and V by 6 bases; bases with no gene match: 8. Germline V gene sequence: CDR1 MDHEN, CDR2 SYDVKM. This CDR3 region has 14 residues.

This clonotype was seen at least ten times. The gene calls are TRBV12-3 or TRBV12-4 and TRBJ2-2; 8 bases align to TRBD2. This CDR3 is built from 15 residues. V gave up 6 bases and J gave up 6 bases; unmatched junction bases: 9. CDR3 nucleotide sequence: TGTGCCAGCAGGCTACAAACGGGGGGGCCCGGGGAGCTGTTTTTT. Translated: CASRLQTGGPGELFF.

The chain uses TRBV7-9 and TRBJ2-7; 9 bases align to TRBD2. The CDR3 spans 15 residues. The germline CDR1 and CDR2 sequences are SEHNR and FQNEAQ (reference sequence). With 1 base clipped from V and 6 bases from J, the junction kept 7 bases outside the gene matches. CDR3 sequence: CASSLVGTSQGEQYF. CDR3 coding DNA: TGTGCCAGCAGCTTAGTCGGGACTAGCCAGGGCGAGCAGTACTTC.

V gene TRBV24-1 combines with J gene TRBJ2-2; D is possibly TRBD1 (7 bases). Trimming removed 6 bases from V and 5 bases from J, with 12 bases in between. Germline V gives CDR1 KGHDR, CDR2 SFDVKD. The CDR3 is made up of 14 amino acids. The DNA for the CDR3 is TGTGCCACCAGTCAGACAGGGAGGACCGGGGAGCTGTTTTTT. This encodes CATSQTGRTGELFF.

This clonotype was seen a few times. The rearrangement joins TRBV6-1 to TRBJ2-1; D might be TRBD2 (6 bases). Between the trimmed V and J ends, which lost 10 bases and 8 bases, there was a span of 24 bases. This CDR3 comprises 15 residues. Germline loops: CDR1 MNHNS, CDR2 SASEGT. CDR3 protein: CATTRRWGVLDEQFF. The CDR3 bases are TGTGCCACCACACGGCGGTGGGGGGTCTTAGATGAGCAGTTCTTC.

In its sample, this clonotype was seen many times. The V call is TRBV28, the J call TRBJ2-5; D is unclear. Trimming cost V 4 bases and J 4 bases, with 13 bases left between them. This CDR3 is 14 amino acids long. CDR1 and CDR2 from the germline V gene are MDHEN and SYDVKM. This chain's CDR3 is CASSSSTIGETQYF. The DNA for the CDR3 is TGTGCCAGCAGTTCATCTACGATTGGAGAGACCCAGTACTTC.

A word on this clonotype: Given a far larger clone just one base away, this is likely a sequencing read error. The gene calls are TRBV28 and TRBJ1-1; no reliable D call. This CDR3 has 11 residues. The V gene lost 8 bases and the J gene lost 4 bases, with 8 bases spanning the gap. CDR1 MDHEN and CDR2 SYDVKM come from the germline V gene. This CDR3 reads CASGRGTEAFF. The CDR3 DNA is TGTGCCAGCGGAAGAGGCACTGAAGCTTTCTTT. The whole variable domain, remainder taken from reference TRBV28 and TRBJ1-1, is DVKVTQSSRYLVKRTGEKVFLECVQDMDHENMFWYRQDPGLGLRLIYFSYDVKMKEKGDIPEGYSVSREKKERFSLILESASTNQTSMYLCASGRGTEAFFGQGTRLTVV.

This clonotype has more than one count but fewer than ten. This chain connects TRBV6-1 to TRBJ1-1; unclear D gene. The V and J ends lost 6 bases and 4 bases respectively, with 9 bases between them. There are 12 residues in the CDR3. The germline gives CDR1 MNHNS, CDR2 SASEGT. The CDR3 DNA is TGTGCCAGCAGCGGGTGGCCCACTGAAGCTTTCTTT. Its protein product is CASSGWPTEAFF.

This clonotype showed up just once. The chain uses TRBV9 and TRBJ1-1, with a possible D match to TRBD1 (5 bases). The V end lost 0 bases, the J end lost 0 bases, and 6 bases lay between the germline ends. This CDR3 comprises 14 residues. Per the germline V gene, CDR1 is SGDLS and CDR2 is YYNGEE. CDR3 DNA: TGTGCCAGCAGCGTAGCAGGGCTGAACACTGAAGCTTTCTTT. This translates into CASSVAGLNTEAFF.

This clonotype was recorded many times. The rearrangement uses TRBV7-3 and TRBJ1-1; D not certain. The CDR3 is made up of 12 amino acids. Trimming pared 5 bases from V and 2 bases from J, leaving 6 bases between. CDR1 and CDR2 (germline): SGHTA, FQGTGA. The DNA of the CDR3 is TGTGCCAGCAGCCAACAAAACACTGAAGCTTTCTTT. Protein: CASSQQNTEAFF.

This clonotype was counted a few times. This chain connects TRBV19 to TRBJ2-1; no clear D gene. CDR1 is LNHDA and CDR2 is SQIVND in the germline V gene (reference sequence). The length of the CDR3 is 14 residues. Between the trimmed V and J ends, which lost 7 bases and 0 bases, there was a span of 10 bases. For the CDR3, the DNA is TGTGCCAGTACCGGCCGTAGCTCCTACAATGAGCAGTTCTTC. Amino acid sequence: CASTGRSSYNEQFF.

This chain joins TRBV9 and TRBJ1-2, with a weak D call TRBD1 (6 bases). Trimming cost V 3 bases and J 2 bases, with 14 bases left between them. CDR3 length equals 15 residues. Germline V gives CDR1 SGDLS, CDR2 YYNGEE. CDR3 sequence reads: CASSEAPGANYGYTF. Here the CDR3 DNA reads TGTGCCAGCAGCGAGGCTCCAGGGGCCAACTATGGCTACACCTTC.

In nucleotides, the CDR3 is TGTGCCAGCAGCTTCGAAGGACCTAGGGAAAAACTGTTTTTT. This codes for CASSFEGPREKLFF. The rearrangement links TRBV7-9 to TRBJ1-4, with unresolved D. Per germline, CDR1 SEHNR and CDR2 FQNEAQ (reference sequence). V lost 3 bases to trimming and J lost 8 bases, with 13 bases between them. The CDR3 is 14 residues long.

In this sample, this clonotype turned up a few times. This rearrangement joins TRBV28 to TRBJ2-5, with a weak D call TRBD2 (6 bases). The ends were cut back, 8 bases at V and 7 bases at J, with 20 bases in the middle. Germline V CDR1 and CDR2: MDHEN, SYDVKM. The CDR3 is 14 residues long. The CDR3 loop reads CASGGTDLGWTQYF. DNA of the CDR3: TGTGCCAGCGGCGGGACGGACCTCGGGTGGACCCAGTACTTC.

This clonotype showed up many times. The chain uses TRBV28 and TRBJ1-1; possibly TRBD1 for D (6 bases). Germline V gene lookup returns CDR1 MDHEN and CDR2 SYDVKM. CDR3 size: 15 residues. Trimming took 9 bases from V and 0 from J, leaving 17 bases between them. The CDR3 DNA reads TGTGCCAGTTCACTAGGGGGGGCGGTGAACACTGAAGCTTTCTTT. Amino acid sequence: CASSLGGAVNTEAFF.

This clonotype was counted ten times or more. The V call is TRBV12-3 or TRBV12-4, the J call TRBJ2-1; no firm D call. This CDR3 comprises 11 residues. V was trimmed by 6 bases and J by 6 bases, leaving 6 bases between them. CDR3 loop: CASRILNEQFF. CDR3 nucleotides: TGTGCCAGCAGAATTCTCAATGAGCAGTTCTTC.